Sequencing of this T cell receptor (beta chain) was carried out in a study of cytomegalovirus exposure and HLA in healthy donors. General study results and limits: Most subjects' HLA-A and HLA-B alleles were reportedly predicted from TCR beta sequences. Other equally common chains were less clonally expanded than HLA-associated TCR beta chains, a later analysis showed. Presence/absence analyses assumed roughly uniform sequencing depth across donors. In a later analysis, TCR beta V- and J-gene trimming showed a link to a missense DCLRE1C variant.

In its sample, this clone was seen once. Its matching antigen is unknown. The PCR made use of 60 Vbeta and 13 Jbeta primers. Sequencing used immunoSEQ multiplex PCR; TCRdb keeps in-frame clones, though not all of them. The sample has 200,000 to 250,000 clones, 80% to 90% seen once. This CDR3 region has 13 residues. Germline V gene sequence: CDR1 SEHNR, CDR2 FQNEAQ (reference sequence). Trimming removed 5 bases at V and 2 bases at J, with 10 bases between. What was sequenced was PBMCs. The chain has TRBV7-9 and TRBJ2-7; maybe TRBD1 (5 bases). This TCR came from a man younger than 40 in good health and CMV-seronegative. CDR3 nucleotide sequence: TGTGCCAGCAGCGCAAGGGGCGCCTACGAGCAGTACTTC. This codes for CASSARGAYEQYF.